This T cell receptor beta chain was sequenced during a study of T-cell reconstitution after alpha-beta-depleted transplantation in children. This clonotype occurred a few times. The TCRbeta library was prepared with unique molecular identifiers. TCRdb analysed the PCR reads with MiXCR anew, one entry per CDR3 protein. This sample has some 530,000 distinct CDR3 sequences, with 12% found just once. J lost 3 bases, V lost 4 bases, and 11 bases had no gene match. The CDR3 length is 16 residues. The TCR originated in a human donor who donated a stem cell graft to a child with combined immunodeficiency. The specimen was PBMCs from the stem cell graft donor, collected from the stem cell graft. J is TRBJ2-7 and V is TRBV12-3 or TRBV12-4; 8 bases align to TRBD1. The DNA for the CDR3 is TGTGCCAGCAGTTCAGATGACAGGGGCTCCTTCTACGAGCAGTACTTC. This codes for CASSSDDRGSFYEQYF.